Listed below are T cell receptor beta chains from one sample, sequenced in a study of cytomegalovirus exposure and HLA in healthy donors. This table comes from immunoSEQ multiplex PCR, and its TCRdb copy is limited to in-frame clones, with some not included. The data hold some 100,000 clones, with over 60% observed a single time. Sequencing used PBMCs. Receptors were obtained from a woman in her 40s in good health and CMV-seropositive. Each CDR3 is given with its conserved first and last residue. The D gene is left open where the match is weak. Expanded clones are given a class, and other clones once, few, many or no size at all.

j_gene | d_gene | v_gene | abundance | CDR3nt | CDR3aa
TRBJ1-5 | TRBD1 | TRBV15 | - | TGTGCCACCAGCAGCGGGACAGCGGGTCAGCCCCAGCATTTT | CATSSGTAGQPQHF
TRBJ1-2 | TRBD1 | TRBV2 | - | TGTGCCAGCAGTATGGACCGGGACAGGGTAGATGGCTACACCTTC | CASSMDRDRVDGYTF
TRBJ1-1 | TRBD1 | TRBV9 | - | TGTGCCAGCAGCGTAGTTCAGGGGGACACTGAAGCTTTCTTT | CASSVVQGDTEAFF
TRBJ2-7 | - | TRBV18 | - | TGTGCCAGCTCAAGGGGATTGGGCTACGAGCAGTACTTC | CASSRGLGYEQYF
TRBJ1-1 | - | TRBV6-5 | - | TGTGCCAGCAGGAACCGGGTAGGAAACACTGAAGCTTTCTTT | CASRNRVGNTEAFF
TRBJ2-7 | - | TRBV18 | once | TGTGCCAGCTCACCATCGAGGGATCTAGGCCCCAACGAGCAGTACTTC | CASSPSRDLGPNEQYF
TRBJ1-5 | - | TRBV19 | - | TGTGCCAGTACGATGGGCAGGATCTATCAGCCCCAGCATTTT | CASTMGRIYQPQHF
TRBJ2-7 | TRBD1 | TRBV19 | - | TGTGCCAGTAGTATAAACTACAGGGGTATGACCTACGAGCAGTACTTC | CASSINYRGMTYEQYF
TRBJ1-1 | - | TRBV6-4 | - | TGTGCCAGCAGCAACGGGGGGACTGAAGCTTTCTTT | CASSNGGTEAFF
TRBJ1-2 | TRBD1 | TRBV7-2 | once | TGTGCCAGCAGACCTGAGGGCACAGGGGGGAACTATGGCTACACCTTC | CASRPEGTGGNYGYTF
TRBJ2-5 | TRBD1 | TRBV18 | - | TGTGCCAGCTCACCGGACAGGCTAAGAGAGTCGGAGACCCAGTACTTC | CASSPDRLRESETQYF
TRBJ2-2 | TRBD1 | TRBV5-6 | few | TGTGCCAGCACCTTCGGACAGGTGAACACCGGGGAGCTGTTTTTT | CASTFGQVNTGELFF
TRBJ1-2 | - | TRBV10-1 | - | TGCGCCAGCAGTGTTCAGGGTACTAACTATGGCTACACCTTC | CASSVQGTNYGYTF
TRBJ1-1 | TRBD1 | TRBV7-3 | - | TGTGCCAGCAGCTTAACTAGCGAGTTATGGTCAGGGGGCACTGAAGCTTTCTTT | CASSLTSELWSGGTEAFF
TRBJ1-1 | TRBD1 | TRBV5-6 | - | TGTGCCAGCAGCTCCGGACAGGGGTCTTACAACACTGAAGCTTTCTTT | CASSSGQGSYNTEAFF
TRBJ1-1 | - | TRBV15 | few | TGTGCCACCTCGACAGCCGCGAACACTGAAGCTTTCTTT | CATSTAANTEAFF
TRBJ1-1 | TRBD1 | TRBV11-3 | few | TGTGCCAGCAGCTACGGGGGGACAGGGAACACTGAAGCTTTCTTT | CASSYGGTGNTEAFF